This TCR beta chain was sequenced during a study of beta chain features in type 1 diabetes. A few counts support this clone. The antigen remains undetermined. The same CDR3 arises from other DNA sequences in this sample as well. Whole-study results and caveats: For Type 1 diabetes patients, all four CD4+ subsets carried TCRB CDR3s that were moderately but significantly shorter.

cDNA synthesis used the whole RNA isolate, giving expressed TCRB sequences. Profiling relied on immunoSEQ multiplex PCR, and the TCRdb table lists in-frame clones only, not all of them. The data contain 630,000 or so clones, over 11% of them seen just once; the ten biggest clones take up roughly 0.04%. This CDR3 spans 14 amino acids. Germline V gives CDR1 SGHRS, CDR2 YFSETQ. V was pared by 2 bases and J by 0 bases, with 8 bases between. The TCR was taken from a man younger than 35 with type 1 diabetes. Sequenced input: naive CD4+ T cells from blood. The genes are TRBV5-1 and TRBJ1-1; D is undetermined. CDR3 DNA sequence: TGCGCCAGCAGCTTCTCCGGTTTGAACACTGAAGCTTTCTTT. It is translated as CASSFSGLNTEAFF.